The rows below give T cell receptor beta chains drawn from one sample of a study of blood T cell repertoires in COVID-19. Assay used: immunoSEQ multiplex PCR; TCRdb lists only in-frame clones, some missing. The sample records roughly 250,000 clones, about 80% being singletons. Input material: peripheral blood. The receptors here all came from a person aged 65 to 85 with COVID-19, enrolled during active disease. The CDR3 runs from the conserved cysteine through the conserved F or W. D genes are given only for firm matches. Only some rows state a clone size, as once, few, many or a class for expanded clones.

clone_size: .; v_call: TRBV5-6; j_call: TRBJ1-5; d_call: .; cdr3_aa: CASSESRVSNQPQHF; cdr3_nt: TGTGCCAGCAGCGAATCCCGGGTAAGCAATCAGCCCCAGCATTTT
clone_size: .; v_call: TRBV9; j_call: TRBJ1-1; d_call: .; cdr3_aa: CASSVLTGNTEAFF; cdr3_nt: TGTGCCAGCAGCGTTTTGACAGGGAACACTGAAGCTTTCTTT
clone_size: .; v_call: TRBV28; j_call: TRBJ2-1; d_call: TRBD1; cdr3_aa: CASTGTGGNNEQFF; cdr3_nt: TGTGCCAGCACAGGAACAGGGGGAAACAATGAGCAGTTCTTC
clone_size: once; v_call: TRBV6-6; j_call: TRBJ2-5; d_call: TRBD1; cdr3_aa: CASTLTGEETQYF; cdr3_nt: TGTGCCAGCACTCTGACAGGGGAAGAGACCCAGTACTTC
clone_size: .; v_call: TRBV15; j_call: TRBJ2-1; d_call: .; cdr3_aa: CATSRDLRRGTYNEQFF; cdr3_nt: TGTGCCACCAGCAGAGATTTACGGCGGGGGACATACAATGAGCAGTTCTTC
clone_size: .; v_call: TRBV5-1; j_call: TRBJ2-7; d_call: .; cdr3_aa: CASSPQGGAQYF; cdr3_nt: TGCGCCAGCAGCCCCCAAGGAGGGGCGCAGTACTTC
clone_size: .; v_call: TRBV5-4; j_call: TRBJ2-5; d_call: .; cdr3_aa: CASSLDSQETQYF; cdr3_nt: TGTGCCAGCAGCTTGGACAGCCAAGAGACCCAGTACTTC
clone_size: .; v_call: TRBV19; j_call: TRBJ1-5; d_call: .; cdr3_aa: CASSIVDSRQVIQPQHF; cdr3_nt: TGTGCCAGTAGTATAGTCGACTCCCGACAGGTAATTCAGCCCCAGCATTTT
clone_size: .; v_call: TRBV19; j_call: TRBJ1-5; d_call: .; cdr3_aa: CASRGGLGNQPQHF; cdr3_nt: TGTGCCAGTAGGGGGGGTTTGGGTAATCAGCCCCAGCATTTT
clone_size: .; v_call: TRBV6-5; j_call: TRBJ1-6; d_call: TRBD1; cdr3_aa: CASTRGQADSPLHF; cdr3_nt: TGTGCCAGCACTCGGGGACAGGCGGATTCACCCCTCCACTTT
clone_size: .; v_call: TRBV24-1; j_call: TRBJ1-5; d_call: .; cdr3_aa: CATSDPRTVQEPQHF; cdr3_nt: TGTGCCACCAGTGATCCGCGGACAGTACAGGAGCCCCAGCATTTT
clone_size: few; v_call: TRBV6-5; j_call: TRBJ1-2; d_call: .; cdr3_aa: CASSYQGNYGYTF; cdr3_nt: TGTGCCAGCAGTTACCAGGGGAACTATGGCTACACCTTC
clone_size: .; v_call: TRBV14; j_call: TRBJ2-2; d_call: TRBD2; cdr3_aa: CASSQGGGLAYRVSGELFF; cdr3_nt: TGTGCCAGCAGCCAAGGAGGCGGACTAGCCTACCGGGTCTCCGGGGAGCTGTTTTTT
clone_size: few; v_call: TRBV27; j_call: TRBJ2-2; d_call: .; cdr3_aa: CASSFVRLVGAGELFF; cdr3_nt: TGTGCCAGCAGTTTCGTGCGGCTAGTGGGTGCCGGGGAGCTGTTTTTT
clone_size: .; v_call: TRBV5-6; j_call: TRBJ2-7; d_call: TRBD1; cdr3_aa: CASSFLETGKLAYF; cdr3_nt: TGTGCCAGCAGCTTTTTGGAGACAGGGAAACTGGCGTACTTC
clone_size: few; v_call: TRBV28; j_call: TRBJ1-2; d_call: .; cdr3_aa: CASSLADYGYTF; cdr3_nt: TGTGCCAGCAGTTTAGCAGACTATGGCTACACCTTC
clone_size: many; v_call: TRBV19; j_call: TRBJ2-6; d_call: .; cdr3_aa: CASSISGSGANVLTF; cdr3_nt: TGTGCCAGTAGTATATCCGGGTCTGGGGCCAACGTCCTGACTTTC
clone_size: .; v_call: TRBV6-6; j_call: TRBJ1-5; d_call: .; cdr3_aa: CASSWGESSNQPQHF; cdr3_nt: TGTGCCAGCAGCTGGGGAGAGAGTAGCAATCAGCCCCAGCATTTT
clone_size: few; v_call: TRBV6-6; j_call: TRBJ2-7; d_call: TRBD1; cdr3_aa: CASSLDRDDYEQYF; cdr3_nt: TGTGCCAGCAGTTTAGACAGGGATGACTACGAGCAGTACTTC
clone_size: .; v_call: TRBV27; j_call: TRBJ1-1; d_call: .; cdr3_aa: CASGRTEAFF; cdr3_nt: TGTGCCAGTGGGAGGACTGAAGCTTTCTTT
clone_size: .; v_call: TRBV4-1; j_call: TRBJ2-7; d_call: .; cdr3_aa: CASSQEEQGSSYEQYF; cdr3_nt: TGCGCCAGCAGCCAAGAAGAACAGGGCAGCTCCTACGAGCAGTACTTC
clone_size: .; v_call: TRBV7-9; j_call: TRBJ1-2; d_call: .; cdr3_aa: CASSLIAGNRAGYGYTF; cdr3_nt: TGTGCCAGCAGCTTAATCGCCGGGAACAGGGCTGGCTATGGCTACACCTTC
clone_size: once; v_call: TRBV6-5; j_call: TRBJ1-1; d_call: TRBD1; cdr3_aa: CASRTEGAGEAFF; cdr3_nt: TGTGCCAGCAGAACCGAGGGGGCCGGTGAAGCTTTCTTT
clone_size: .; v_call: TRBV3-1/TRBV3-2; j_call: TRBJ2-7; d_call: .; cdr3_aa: CASSQGTYSYEQYF; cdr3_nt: TGTGCCAGCAGCCAAGGGACTTACTCCTACGAGCAGTACTTC
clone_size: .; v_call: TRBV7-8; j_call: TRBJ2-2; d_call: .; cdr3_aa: CASSLSLAAGELFF; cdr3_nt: TGTGCCAGCAGCTTATCCCTAGCCGCCGGGGAGCTGTTTTTT
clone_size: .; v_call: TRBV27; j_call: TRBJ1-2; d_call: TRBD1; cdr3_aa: CASSLSVAGGDGYTF; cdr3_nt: TGTGCCAGCAGCCTCAGCGTGGCAGGGGGCGACGGCTACACCTTC
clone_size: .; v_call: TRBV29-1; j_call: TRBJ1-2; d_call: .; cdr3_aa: CSVAEGQDYGYTF; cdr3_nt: TGCAGCGTTGCAGAGGGCCAGGACTATGGCTACACCTTC
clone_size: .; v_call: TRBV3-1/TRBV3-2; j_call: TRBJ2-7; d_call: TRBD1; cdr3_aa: CASSPTTGENEQYF; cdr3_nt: TGTGCCAGCAGCCCGACGACAGGGGAAAACGAGCAGTACTTC
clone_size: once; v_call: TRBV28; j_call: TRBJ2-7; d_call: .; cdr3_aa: CASRIHNSYEQYF; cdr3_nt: TGTGCCAGCAGGATACACAATTCCTACGAGCAGTACTTC
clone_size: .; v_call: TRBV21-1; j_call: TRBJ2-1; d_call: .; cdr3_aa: CASSTRGGSNEQFF; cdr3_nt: TGTGCCAGCAGCACACGGGGGGGGAGCAATGAGCAGTTCTTC
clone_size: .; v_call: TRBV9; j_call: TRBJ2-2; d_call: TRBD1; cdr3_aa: CASSLSPGQENTGELFF; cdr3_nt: TGTGCCAGCAGCTTATCGCCGGGACAGGAGAACACCGGGGAGCTGTTTTTT
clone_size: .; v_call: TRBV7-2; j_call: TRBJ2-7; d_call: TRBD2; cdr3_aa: CASSPRGGVGMWSSYEQYF; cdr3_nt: TGTGCCAGCAGCCCCCGGGGGGGTGTCGGGATGTGGTCGTCCTACGAGCAGTACTTC
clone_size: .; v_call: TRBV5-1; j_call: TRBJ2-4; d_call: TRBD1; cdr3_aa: CASSFSGGGQNIQYF; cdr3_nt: TGCGCCAGCAGCTTTTCAGGGGGCGGTCAAAACATTCAGTACTTC
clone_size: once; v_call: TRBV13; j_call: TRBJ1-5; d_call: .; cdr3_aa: CASRAGNQPQHF; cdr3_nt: TGTGCCAGCAGGGCAGGGAATCAGCCCCAGCATTTT
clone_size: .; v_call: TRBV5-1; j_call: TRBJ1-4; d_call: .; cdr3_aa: CASSLGVGTPNEKLFF; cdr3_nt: TGCGCCAGCAGCTTGGGAGTTGGGACACCGAATGAAAAACTGTTTTTT
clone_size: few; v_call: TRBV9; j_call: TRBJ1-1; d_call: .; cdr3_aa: CASSPQPGESAFF; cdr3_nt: TGTGCCAGCAGCCCTCAACCGGGGGAGTCGGCTTTCTTT
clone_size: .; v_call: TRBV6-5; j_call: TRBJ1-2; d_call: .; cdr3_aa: CASSPLQGNYGYTF; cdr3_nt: TGTGCCAGCAGTCCCCTACAGGGAAACTATGGCTACACCTTC
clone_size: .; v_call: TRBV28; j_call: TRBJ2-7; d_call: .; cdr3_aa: CASSLAGAEGEQYF; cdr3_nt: TGTGCCAGCAGTTTAGCCGGAGCCGAGGGAGAGCAGTACTTC
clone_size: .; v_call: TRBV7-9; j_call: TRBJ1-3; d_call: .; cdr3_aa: CASSISVGSALLAISGNTIYF; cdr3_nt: TGTGCCAGCAGCATTAGCGTAGGGTCAGCCCTCCTCGCCATCTCTGGAAACACCATATATTTT
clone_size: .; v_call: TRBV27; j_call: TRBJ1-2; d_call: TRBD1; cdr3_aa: CASSLVWTGAPNYGYTF; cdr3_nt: TGTGCCAGCAGTTTAGTGTGGACAGGTGCGCCTAACTATGGCTACACCTTC
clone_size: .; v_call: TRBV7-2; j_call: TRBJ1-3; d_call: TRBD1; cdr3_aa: CASSLVQGENTIYF; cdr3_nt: TGTGCCAGCAGCTTAGTCCAGGGGGAAAACACCATATATTTT